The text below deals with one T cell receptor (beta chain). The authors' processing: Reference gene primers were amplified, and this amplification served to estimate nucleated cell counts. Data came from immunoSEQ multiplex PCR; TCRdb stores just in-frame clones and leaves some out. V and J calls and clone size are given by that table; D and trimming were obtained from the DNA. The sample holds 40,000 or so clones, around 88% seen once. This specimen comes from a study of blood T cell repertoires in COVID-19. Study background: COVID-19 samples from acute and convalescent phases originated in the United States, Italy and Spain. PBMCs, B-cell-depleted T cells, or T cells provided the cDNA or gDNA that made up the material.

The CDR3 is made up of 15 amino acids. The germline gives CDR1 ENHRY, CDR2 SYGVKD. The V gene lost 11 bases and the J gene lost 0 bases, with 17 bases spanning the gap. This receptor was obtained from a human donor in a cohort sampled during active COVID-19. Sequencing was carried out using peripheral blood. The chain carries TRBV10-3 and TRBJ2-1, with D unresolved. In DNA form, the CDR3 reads TGTGCCGCAACTGGTAGCCAAAGCTCCTACAATGAGCAGTTCTTC. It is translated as CAATGSQSSYNEQFF.